These 3 T cell receptor beta chains share one sample of origin, sequenced in a study of shared clonotypes between healthy human individuals. Data came from immunoSEQ multiplex PCR; TCRdb stores just in-frame clones and leaves some out. The sample lists 2 million to 2.5 million clones; 85% to 95% were seen once. Sequencing used naive CD4+ T cells from PBMCs. Sample subset: CD45RA+ positively selected. These receptors were taken from a man aged 18 to 30 in good health. Some clones in this sample may be carry-over from other donors' samples.

The chain couples TRBV28 to TRBJ2-3; 8 bases are shared with TRBD2. Germline CDR1 and CDR2: MDHEN and SYDVKM. After removal of 6 bases from V and 2 bases from J, the junction contained 19 bases not matched to a gene. The CDR3 spans 19 residues. The chain's CDR3 is CASSLVLGRGGSTTDTQYF. The CDR3 DNA reads as TGTGCCAGCAGCCTTGTTTTGGGACGGGGGGGATCCACCACAGATACGCAGTATTTT.

Turning to this clone: The identical CDR3 is also encoded by other nucleotide sequences in the sample. The genes are TRBV5-1 and TRBJ2-2, with 7 bases aligning to TRBD2. The CDR3 has 14 residues. Germline-derived CDR1 and CDR2 are SGHRS and YFSETQ. The trim removed 8 bases at V and 0 bases at J, leaving 4 bases unmatched. The CDR3 loop is CASRGTTNTGELFF. For the CDR3, the DNA is TGCGCCAGTCGGGGGACTACGAACACCGGGGAGCTGTTTTTT.

This chain uses TRBV18 with TRBJ2-2, with D hard to call. Germline V CDR1 and CDR2: KGHSH, LQKENI. This CDR3 has 16 amino acids. The V gene lost 3 bases and the J gene lost 3 bases, with 14 bases spanning the gap. This chain's CDR3 is CASSPVQFTDTGELFF. CDR3 bases: TGTGCCAGCTCACCCGTTCAGTTTACGGACACCGGGGAGCTGTTTTTT.